This T cell receptor (beta chain) was sequenced in a study of T cell repertoires in aging, cancer and after chemotherapy. Across the whole study: Donors were grouped into six age bands spanning 30 or younger through 70 or older. Patients with glioblastoma brain tumors were sampled before and after temozolomide-based therapy.

Points from the study as a whole: In each cancer cohort, median generation probability increased across chemotherapy, suggesting thymic output rebounded. In cancer patients, declining TCR diversity with age involved lost richness and lost evenness.

Multiplex touch-down PCR with TRB-A/B primers amplified rearranged V-D-J TRB sequences. TCRdb fed the multiplex PCR reads into MiXCR, producing one record per CDR3 protein. The sample lists around 2,100 distinct CDR3 sequences; 25% to 30% were seen once. The template was genomic DNA from peripheral blood, not RNA. Points on this clonotype: Its antigen remains unknown.

J was trimmed by 2 bases and V by 1 base; bases with no gene match: 7. The CDR3 loop spans 17 amino acids. CDR1 SGHRS and CDR2 YFSETQ come from the germline V gene. The source is a human donor with a solid tumor. The chain has TRBV5-1 and TRBJ2-2, with 8 bases matching TRBD2. The sequenced sample was blood. For the CDR3, the DNA is TGCGCCAGCAGCTTGCCGCGGGGGGCGCTTAACACCGGGGAGCTGTTTTTT. Protein: CASSLPRGALNTGELFF. Combining the CDR3 with reference TRBV5-1 and TRBJ2-2 gives the whole variable domain KAGVTQTPRYLIKTRGQQVTLSCSPISGHRSVSWYQQTPGQGLQFLFEYFSETQRNKGNFPGRFSGRQFSNSRSEMNVSTLELGDSALYLCASSLPRGALNTGELFFGEGSRLTVL.